This record covers a single T cell receptor beta chain. The antigen remains unidentified. The data are from a study of OX40 agonist ivuxolimab in advanced cancers. Looking at the study overall: Ivuxolimab doses were 0.01, 0.1, 0.3, 1.5, 3 or 10 mg/kg every 2 weeks. Partial responses were seen in three patients, one with hepatocellular carcinoma and two with cutaneous melanoma.

Study-wide findings and caveats: In the 0.1 to 3.0 mg/kg range, CD4+ and CD8+ blood T cells had expanded clonally by week 6.

Clones were read by immunoSEQ multiplex PCR, and TCRdb kept only the in-frame ones, dropping some. In the table there are about 49,000 clones, 85% of which are singletons. Germline CDR1 MNHEY, CDR2 SMNVEV (reference sequence). V was shortened by 6 bases and J by 1 base, with 3 bases between the two germline ends. The CDR3 sequence is 12 residues long. Sequenced here: CD4+ or CD8+ T cells sorted from blood, sampled in a trial of the OX40 agonist ivuxolimab. V usage is TRBV27 and J usage is TRBJ2-2, with unresolved D. This clonotype was obtained from an adult with an advanced solid tumor such as melanoma, head and neck, liver or kidney cancer. For the CDR3, the DNA is TGTGCCAGCAGACTGAACACCGGGGAGCTGTTTTTT. Protein: CASRLNTGELFF.